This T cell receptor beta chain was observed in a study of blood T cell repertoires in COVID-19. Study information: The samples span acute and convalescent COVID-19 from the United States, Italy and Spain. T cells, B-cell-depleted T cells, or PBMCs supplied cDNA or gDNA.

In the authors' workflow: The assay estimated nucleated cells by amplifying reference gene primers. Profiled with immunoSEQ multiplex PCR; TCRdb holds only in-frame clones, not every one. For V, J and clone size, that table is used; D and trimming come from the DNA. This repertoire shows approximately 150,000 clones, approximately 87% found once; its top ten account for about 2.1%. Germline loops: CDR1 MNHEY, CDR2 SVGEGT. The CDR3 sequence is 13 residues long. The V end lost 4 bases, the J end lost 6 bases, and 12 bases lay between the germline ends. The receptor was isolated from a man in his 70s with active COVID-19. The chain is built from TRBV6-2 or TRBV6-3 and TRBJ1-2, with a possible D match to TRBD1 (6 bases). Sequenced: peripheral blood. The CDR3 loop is CASSSRQVDGYTF. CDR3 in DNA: TGTGCCAGCAGTTCTAGACAGGTGGATGGCTACACCTTC.